The entry below gives a single TCR beta chain sequence along with its context. This specimen belongs to a study of PD-1 blockade in classical Hodgkin lymphoma. Using immunoSEQ multiplex PCR, the repertoire was profiled, and TCRdb retains in-frame clones only, with some absent. The top ten clones hold around 60% of a sample with 5,000 or so clones, 63% of them seen once. V was clipped by 9 bases and J by 0 bases, with 17 bases between them. In germline, CDR1 is LNHDA, CDR2 SQIVND (reference sequence). The CDR3 is made up of 15 amino acids. Each and every patient relapsed after autologous stem cell transplantation, and patients got differing brentuximab vedotin exposure.

The input for sequencing was peripheral blood mononuclear cells (PBMCs), taken at baseline. The receptor's source is a human donor with classical Hodgkin lymphoma. V gene TRBV19 combines with J gene TRBJ1-1, with a weak D call TRBD1 (5 bases). CDR3 in amino acids: CASRFAGRMNTEAFF. The CDR3 DNA follows: TGTGCCAGCAGATTTGCGGGACGGATGAACACTGAAGCTTTCTTT.